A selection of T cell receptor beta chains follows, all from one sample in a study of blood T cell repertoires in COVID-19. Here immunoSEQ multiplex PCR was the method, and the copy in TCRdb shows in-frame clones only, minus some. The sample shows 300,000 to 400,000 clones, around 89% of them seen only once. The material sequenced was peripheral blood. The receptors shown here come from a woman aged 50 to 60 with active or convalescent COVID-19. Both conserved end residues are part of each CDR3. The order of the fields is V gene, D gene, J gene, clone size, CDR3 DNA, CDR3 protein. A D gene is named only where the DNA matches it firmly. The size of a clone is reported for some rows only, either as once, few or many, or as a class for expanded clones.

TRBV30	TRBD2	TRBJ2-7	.	TGTGCTCACTACTCGGGGGGGAGTTACGAGCAGTACTTC	CAHYSGGSYEQYF
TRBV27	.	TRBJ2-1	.	TGTGCCAGCAGTTTATCGATGGAGGTTCGCTCCTACAATGAGCAGTTCTTC	CASSLSMEVRSYNEQFF
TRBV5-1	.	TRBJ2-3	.	TGCGCCAGCAGCTTCTTGACAGGCTCCCTCCCCACAGATACGCAGTATTTT	CASSFLTGSLPTDTQYF
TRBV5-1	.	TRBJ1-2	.	TGCGCCAGCAGCTTATCTGGGACAAGCTATGGCTACACCTTC	CASSLSGTSYGYTF
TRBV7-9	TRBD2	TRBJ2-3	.	TGTGCCAGCAGCTTAGCGATGCGAGCGGGGGGTAACACAGATACGCAGTATTTT	CASSLAMRAGGNTDTQYF
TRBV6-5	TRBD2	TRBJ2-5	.	TGTGCCAGCAGTCGAACTAGCGGTGAGACCCAGTACTTC	CASSRTSGETQYF
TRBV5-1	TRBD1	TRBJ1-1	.	TGCGCCAGCAGCTTTACAACAGGGGGCGCGAACACTGAAGCTTTCTTT	CASSFTTGGANTEAFF
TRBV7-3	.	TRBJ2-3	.	TGTGCCAGCAGCTTAAGAGGGATGGACACAGATACGCAGTATTTT	CASSLRGMDTDTQYF
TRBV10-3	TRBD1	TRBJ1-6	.	TGTGCCATCAGGGACAGGGAAGACTCACCCCTCCACTTT	CAIRDREDSPLHF
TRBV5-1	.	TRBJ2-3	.	TGCGCCAGCTCTCAGGAGGAGAATACGCAGTATTTT	CASSQEENTQYF
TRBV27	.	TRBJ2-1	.	TGTGCCAGCAGTCCTCCCAGGGGAGCTGAGCAGTTCTTC	CASSPPRGAEQFF
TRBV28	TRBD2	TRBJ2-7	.	TGTGCCAGCAGTATTAGCGGGAGTGTAAACGAGCAGTACTTC	CASSISGSVNEQYF
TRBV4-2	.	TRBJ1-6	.	TGTGCCAGCAGCCAAGAAGGCAGGGATAATTCACCCCTCCACTTT	CASSQEGRDNSPLHF
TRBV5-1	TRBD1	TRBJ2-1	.	TGCGCCAGCAGCTTGGGGACAGGGGAATACAATGAGCAGTTCTTC	CASSLGTGEYNEQFF
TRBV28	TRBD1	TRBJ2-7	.	TGTGCCAGCAGCCTTATGAGACAGGGCTCCTACGAGCAGTACTTC	CASSLMRQGSYEQYF
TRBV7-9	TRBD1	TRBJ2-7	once	TGTGCCAGCAGCTACGGACAGGGGGTCTACGAGCAGTACTTC	CASSYGQGVYEQYF
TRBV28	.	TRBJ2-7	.	TGTGCCAGCAGACCAGGGGGGAGAACCTACGAGCAGTACTTC	CASRPGGRTYEQYF
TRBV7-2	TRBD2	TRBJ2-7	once	TGTGCCAGCAGCTTGAGGATCAATGTCGGGGGGTACGAGCAGTACTTC	CASSLRINVGGYEQYF
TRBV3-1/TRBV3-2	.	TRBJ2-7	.	TGTGCCAGCAGCACCTTAGCGGACGCCTACGAGCAGTACTTC	CASSTLADAYEQYF